Listed here are 27 T cell receptor beta chains from one sample, sequenced in a study of beta chain features in type 1 diabetes. Of the isolated RNA, all was reverse transcribed, and so the sequenced material was expressed TCRB transcripts. The protocol was immunoSEQ multiplex PCR, while the TCRdb copy is restricted to in-frame clones and leaves out a portion. The repertoire consists of under 150,000 clones, with 15% to 20% occurring once and the leading ten covering 2% to 3%. Antigens for these TCRs are unknown. General study points: Type 1 diabetes patients had moderately but significantly shorter TCRB CDR3s in all four CD4+ subsets.

Source material: central memory CD4+ T cells from blood. The receptors here all came from a young man with type 1 diabetes.

With regard to this clone: Given a much more abundant clone one base away, this may be a read error. The chain couples TRBV18 to TRBJ2-5; 7 bases line up with TRBD1. V gave up 6 bases and J gave up 1 base; unmatched junction bases: 14. The CDR3 has 17 amino acids. Germline CDR1 and CDR2: KGHSH and LQKENI. Here the CDR3 DNA reads TGTGCCAGCTCCCTACCCCCTCGACAGGGAGCCCAAGAGACCCAGTACTTC. Protein: CASSLPPRQGAQETQYF. Full variable domain (rest looked up from reference TRBV18 and TRBJ2-5): NAGVMQNPRHLVRRRGQEARLRCSPMKGHSHVYWYRQLPEEGLKFMVYLQKENIIDESGMPKERFSAEFPKEGPSILRIQQVVRGDSAAYFCASSLPPRQGAQETQYFGPGTRLLVL.

The chain combines TRBV30 with TRBJ1-2; 9 bases line up with TRBD1. The CDR3 runs 13 residues. V lost 1 base, J lost 7 bases, and 4 bases stayed unmatched. Per germline, CDR1 GTSNPN and CDR2 SVGIG (reference sequence). CDR3 region: CAWSGGTGIGYTF. DNA of the CDR3: TGTGCCTGGAGTGGGGGGACAGGGATTGGCTACACCTTC.

A few counts support this clone. This chain links TRBV19 with TRBJ1-1; 7 bases are shared with TRBD1. V trimming: 8 bases; J trimming: 4 bases; junction bases outside the gene matches: 10. The CDR3 spans 14 residues. CDR1 is LNHDA and CDR2 is SQIVND in the germline V gene (reference sequence). CDR3: CASFRDRLSTEAFF. CDR3 coding DNA: TGTGCCAGTTTCCGGGACAGACTGAGCACTGAAGCTTTCTTT.

Only a few counts were recorded for this clone. This sequence joins TRBV27 and TRBJ2-3; D might be TRBD1 or TRBD2, each matching 5 bases. Trimming shortened V by 6 bases and J by 2 bases, and 18 bases separated the two germline ends. The CDR3 extends over 16 amino acids. Germline loops: CDR1 MNHEY, CDR2 SMNVEV (reference sequence). CDR3 nucleotides: TGTGCCAGCAGGCGTGCAGGGACGGGATTCACAGATACGCAGTATTTT. Protein sequence: CASRRAGTGFTDTQYF.

The V call is TRBV9, the J call TRBJ2-7; D perhaps matches TRBD2 (5 bases). The V end lost 4 bases, the J end lost 0 bases, and 14 bases lay between the germline ends. Germline CDR1 SGDLS, CDR2 YYNGEE. CDR3 length equals 15 residues. CDR3: CASSPTGIASYEQYF. The CDR3 DNA is TGTGCCAGCAGCCCGACCGGGATTGCCTCCTACGAGCAGTACTTC.

The chain uses TRBV9 and TRBJ1-1; D ambiguous. Trimming pared 0 bases from V and 1 base from J, leaving 7 bases between. Germline loops: CDR1 SGDLS, CDR2 YYNGEE. The CDR3 spans 14 residues. This CDR3 is CASSVAGSNTEAFF. The DNA of the CDR3 is TGTGCCAGCAGCGTAGCGGGATCGAACACTGAAGCTTTCTTT.

The chain carries TRBV2 and TRBJ2-5, with a possible D match to TRBD1 (5 bases). V was pared by 4 bases and J by 3 bases, with 15 bases between. CDR1 is SNHLY and CDR2 is FYNNEI in the germline V gene. CDR3 length equals 15 residues. DNA of the CDR3: TGTGCCAGCAGTGCGTACCTCAAGGGGAAAGAGACCCAGTACTTC. Its protein product is CASSAYLKGKETQYF.

This clone was seen only a few times. V usage is TRBV18 and J usage is TRBJ2-5; 10 nucleotides align to TRBD2. This CDR3 spans 18 amino acids. The germline V gene has CDR1 KGHSH and CDR2 LQKENI. V lost 6 bases to trimming and J lost 1 base; unmatched junction nucleotides: 14. CDR3 nucleotide sequence: TGTGCCAGCTCTCGAAGGATGGATAGCGGGAGGTCCCAAGAGACCCAGTACTTC. Translated: CASSRRMDSGRSQETQYF. Looking up the rest from reference TRBV18 and TRBJ2-5 gives the full variable domain: NAGVMQNPRHLVRRRGQEARLRCSPMKGHSHVYWYRQLPEEGLKFMVYLQKENIIDESGMPKERFSAEFPKEGPSILRIQQVVRGDSAAYFCASSRRMDSGRSQETQYFGPGTRLLVL.

This clone was seen a handful of times. The V and J genes are TRBV28 and TRBJ2-2; D is perhaps TRBD2 (6 bases). This CDR3 is built from 16 residues. The V and J ends lost 4 bases and 2 bases respectively, with 14 bases between them. Germline CDR1 and CDR2: MDHEN and SYDVKM. The CDR3 sequence is CASSSTGGVNTGELFF. The CDR3 nucleotides are TGTGCCAGCAGTTCCACCGGGGGAGTAAACACCGGGGAGCTGTTTTTT. Looking up the rest from reference TRBV28 and TRBJ2-2 gives the full variable domain: DVKVTQSSRYLVKRTGEKVFLECVQDMDHENMFWYRQDPGLGLRLIYFSYDVKMKEKGDIPEGYSVSREKKERFSLILESASTNQTSMYLCASSSTGGVNTGELFFGEGSRLTVL.

This clone has just a few counts. This sample also contains other DNA sequences that code for the same CDR3. The gene calls are TRBV7-2 and TRBJ1-5; TRBD1 is a possible D gene (6 bases). The germline V gene encodes CDR1 SGHTA and CDR2 FQGNSA. The CDR3 loop spans 13 amino acids. Trimming shortened V by 5 bases and J by 5 bases, and 10 bases separated the two germline ends. The CDR3 region is CASSPQGDQPQHF. CDR3 coding DNA: TGTGCCAGCAGCCCACAGGGAGATCAGCCCCAGCATTTT.

This clone was seen at least ten times. J is TRBJ2-1 and V is TRBV30, with D perhaps being TRBD1 or TRBD2 (5 bases each). This CDR3 spans 16 amino acids. V was shortened by 3 bases and J by 1 base, with 16 bases between the two germline ends. Germline-derived CDR1 and CDR2 are GTSNPN and SVGIG (reference sequence). The CDR3 DNA reads as TGTGCCTGGAGCGGAGCGGACACTTGGTCCTACAATGAGCAGTTCTTC. Its translation: CAWSGADTWSYNEQFF.

This clone was seen more than once but under ten times. This CDR3 is CASSTRTSRTIYNEQFF. CDR3 in DNA: TGTGCCAGCAGCACCCGGACTAGCCGCACAATCTACAATGAGCAGTTCTTC. This sequence joins TRBV7-2 and TRBJ2-1, with 8 bases matching TRBD2. V shed 5 bases and J 3 bases; nucleotides not matched to a gene: 12. Looked up from germline, CDR1 is SGHTA and CDR2 is FQGNSA. The length of the CDR3 is 17 residues.

In its sample, this clone was seen a few times. This chain joins TRBV28 and TRBJ2-3; maybe TRBD1 (5 bases). This CDR3 has 13 amino acids. Per germline, CDR1 MDHEN and CDR2 SYDVKM. V lost 5 bases and J lost 6, with 12 bases in between. The DNA for the CDR3 is TGTGCCAGCAGTCTCCCCCCAGGGGATACGCAGTATTTT. Amino acid sequence: CASSLPPGDTQYF.

V gene TRBV11-2 combines with J gene TRBJ2-1; a weak D match, TRBD2 (6 bases). Trimming pared 3 bases from V and 8 bases from J, leaving 14 bases between. Germline lookup yields CDR1 SGHAT and CDR2 FQNNGV. The CDR3 is 14 amino acids. CDR3 loop: CASSLAGREDEQFF. The CDR3 coding sequence is TGTGCCAGCAGCTTGGCGGGACGGGAAGATGAGCAGTTCTTC.

The chain has TRBV18 and TRBJ1-2; D remains ambiguous. V was shortened by 3 bases and J by 3 bases, with 14 bases between the two germline ends. The CDR3 has 15 residues. Germline CDR1 is KGHSH and CDR2 is LQKENI. CDR3 protein: CASSPPTRSYYGYTF. CDR3 nucleotides: TGTGCCAGCTCACCGCCGACAAGGTCTTACTATGGCTACACCTTC.

This clone was counted between two and nine times. The V gene is TRBV18, the J gene TRBJ2-7; D gene ambiguous. Deletions cut 2 bases from V and 10 bases from J, with 15 bases between. The length of the CDR3 is 13 residues. Germline V gene sequence: CDR1 KGHSH, CDR2 LQKENI. The CDR3 region is CASSPADHERQYF. CDR3 nucleotide sequence: TGTGCCAGCTCACCAGCAGACCATGAGCGTCAGTACTTC.

This clone showed up just once. This sequence joins TRBV29-1 and TRBJ1-2; 10 bases fit TRBD1. CDR1 and CDR2 from the germline V gene are SQVTM and ANQGSEA. Unmatched junction bases numbered 7, after V lost 7 bases and J lost 5 bases. This CDR3 has 13 residues. DNA of the CDR3: TGCAGCGCCAGTGGACAGGGGGGATATGGCTACACCTTC. Its protein is CSASGQGGYGYTF.

The rearrangement joins TRBV29-1 to TRBJ2-1; perhaps TRBD2 as D (6 bases). Trimming pared 7 bases from V and 2 bases from J, leaving 18 bases between. Germline CDR1 SQVTM, CDR2 ANQGSEA. The CDR3 runs 15 residues. The CDR3 loop reads CSAQGGPNTYNEQFF. CDR3 coding DNA: TGCAGCGCCCAAGGAGGGCCCAACACCTACAATGAGCAGTTCTTC.

There are a few counts of this clone. The chain recombines TRBV9 with TRBJ2-1; 7 positions match TRBD2. V gave up 0 bases and J gave up 9 bases; unmatched junction bases: 6. CDR3 length: 14 amino acids. Germline-derived CDR1 and CDR2 are SGDLS and YYNGEE. The CDR3, as DNA: TGTGCCAGCAGCGTAGCGGGGGGTCAGGGTGAGCAGTTCTTC. It yields the protein CASSVAGGQGEQFF. The full variable domain, in which reference TRBV9 and TRBJ2-1 provide the parts outside the CDR3, is DSGVTQTPKHLITATGQRVTLRCSPRSGDLSVYWYQQSLDQGLQFLIQYYNGEERAKGNILERFSAQQFPDLHSELNLSSLELGDSALYFCASSVAGGQGEQFFGPGTRLTVL.

This clone turned up a few times. The chain recombines TRBV2 with TRBJ2-7; D is tentatively TRBD1 or TRBD2 (5 bases each). V lost 6 bases, J lost 4 bases, and 10 bases lay in between. The CDR3 covers 12 residues. The germline gives CDR1 SNHLY, CDR2 FYNNEI. This CDR3 is CASSGDVYEQYF. The CDR3 DNA reads TGTGCCAGCAGCGGGGACGTATACGAGCAGTACTTC.

This rearrangement joins TRBV4-3 to TRBJ2-7, with D maybe TRBD1 (5 bases). The V end was cut by 0 bases, the J end by 0 bases, with 9 bases between. The CDR3 extends over 15 amino acids. Germline-derived CDR1 and CDR2 are LGHNA and YSLEER. The CDR3 bases are TGCGCCAGCAGCCAAGAATGGGGCAACTCCTACGAGCAGTACTTC. This translates into CASSQEWGNSYEQYF.

The sample holds a few counts of this clone. The rearrangement links TRBV30 to TRBJ1-5; the match to TRBD1 covers 7 bases. Per germline, CDR1 GTSNPN and CDR2 SVGIG (reference sequence). This CDR3 spans 13 amino acids. V trimming: 3 bases; J trimming: 6 bases; junction bases outside the gene matches: 5. CDR3 DNA: TGTGCCTGGAGGAACGAGGGGGCTCAGCCCCAGCATTTT. Translating it yields CAWRNEGAQPQHF. The complete variable domain, with remaining parts taken from reference TRBV30 and TRBJ1-5, reads SQTIHQWPATLVQPVGSPLSLECTVEGTSNPNLYWYRQAAGRGLQLLFYSVGIGQISSEVPQNLSASRPQDRQFILSSKKLLLSDSGFYLCAWRNEGAQPQHFGDGTRLSIL.

About this clone: Distinct nucleotide sequences in the sample also encode this CDR3. This chain links TRBV30 with TRBJ1-3; D unclear. V lost 0 bases and J lost 5, with 8 bases in between. Germline lookup yields CDR1 GTSNPN and CDR2 SVGIG (reference sequence). The CDR3 runs to 13 residues. CDR3 sequence reads: CAWSVNGRNTIYF. CDR3 DNA: TGTGCCTGGAGTGTAAATGGCAGAAACACCATATATTTT.

The J gene is TRBJ2-3, the V gene TRBV7-2; D is ambiguous. The CDR3 is 15 amino acids. CDR1 and CDR2 (germline): SGHTA, FQGNSA. V was shortened by 0 bases and J by 0 bases, with 7 bases between the two germline ends. CDR3 sequence reads: CASSLAYGSTDTQYF. The CDR3 nucleotides read TGTGCCAGCAGCTTAGCCTACGGAAGCACAGATACGCAGTATTTT.

Note on this clone: The junction departs from the called germline gene at one end, perhaps through a read error. This sample includes further DNA sequences coding for the same CDR3. This chain links TRBV7-2 with TRBJ1-2, with D unresolved. CDR3 length equals 13 residues. The germline V gene encodes CDR1 SGHTA and CDR2 FQGNSA. The CDR3 here is CASSKTGSSGYTF. The CDR3 DNA reads TGTGCCAGCAGCAAAACGGGGTCGTCTGGCTACACTTTC.

V is TRBV7-9 and J is TRBJ2-5; tentatively, D is TRBD2 (6 bases). CDR3 size: 14 residues. The germline V and J ends were trimmed by 3 bases and 4 bases, with 12 bases remaining between them. In germline, CDR1 is SEHNR, CDR2 FQNEAQ (reference sequence). The CDR3 nucleotides are TGTGCCAGCAGCTTTGGCGGGGACTTAGAGACCCAGTACTTC. Translated: CASSFGGDLETQYF.

This clone was detected a few times. The chain employs TRBV5-4 and TRBJ2-7; TRBD2 matches at 9 bases. CDR3 length equals 15 residues. Germline CDR1 SGHNT, CDR2 YYREEE (reference sequence). The J segment lost 2 bases and the V segment lost 3 bases, leaving 6 bases of the junction unmatched. CDR3 sequence: CASSYGTSRTYEQYF. The CDR3, as DNA: TGTGCCAGCAGCTACGGGACTAGCCGCACCTACGAGCAGTACTTC.